This is a list of T cell receptor beta chains from one sample in a study of T-cell memory formation after mild COVID-19. Using its own MiXCR run on the 5' RACE reads, TCRdb lists one record per CDR3 protein. The table records 380,000 or so distinct CDR3 sequences, 14% of them present only once. Sequenced sample: PBMCs or a T cell subset sorted from them (not recorded which). All receptors come from a man aged 18 to 30 who had mild COVID-19 (a few samples of this study predate the infection). Cell type and time point are not known. The CDR3 runs from the conserved cysteine through the conserved F or W. The D gene is left open where the match is weak. Rows may omit the clone size; those that give it use once, few, many or a size class.

J gene,D gene,V gene,clone size,CDR3 DNA,CDR3 protein
TRBJ2-7,TRBD1,TRBV6-2/TRBV6-3,.,TGTGCCAGCAGTCCTCACAACCGGGACAGGGGAAGCAACGAGCAGTACTTC,CASSPHNRDRGSNEQYF
TRBJ2-5,.,TRBV5-1,few,TGCGCCAGCAGGGGGATGACAGTGCAAGAGACCCAGTACTTC,CASRGMTVQETQYF
TRBJ1-4,.,TRBV4-3,many,TGCGCCAGCAGCCTCGGGTTGGCGGATGAAAAACTGTTTTTT,CASSLGLADEKLFF
TRBJ2-5,.,TRBV20-1,few,TGCAGTGGCTTTTTGGGACTGCAAGAGACCCAGTACTTC,CSGFLGLQETQYF
TRBJ2-1,.,TRBV5-1,many,TGCGCCAGCAGCTTGTTATCAGACGCCTCCAATGAGCAGTTCTTC,CASSLLSDASNEQFF
TRBJ2-3,.,TRBV12-3/TRBV12-4,few,TGTGCCAGCAGCTATCCCTCGGGCAGCACAGATACGCAGTATTTT,CASSYPSGSTDTQYF
TRBJ1-3,.,TRBV29-1,.,TGCAGCGTTCGGGACTTCAGCTCTGGAAACACCATATATTTT,CSVRDFSSGNTIYF
TRBJ2-5,TRBD1,TRBV15,.,TGTGCCACCAGCAGACCCGGGACAGGGACCCCATGGACCCAGTACTTC,CATSRPGTGTPWTQYF
TRBJ2-1,TRBD2,TRBV29-1,many,TGCAGCGTTGTGAGTGGGGGAGGGTACGTCGACAATGAGCAGTTCTTC,CSVVSGGGYVDNEQFF
TRBJ1-2,.,TRBV12-3/TRBV12-4,.,TGTGCCAGCAGGTTCAAGGGCGGAGGCTACACCTTC,CASRFKGGGYTF
TRBJ1-5,.,TRBV27,few,TGTGCCAGCAGTTTAGGGCTCGGGGGAGGTGGGCAGCCCCAGCATTTT,CASSLGLGGGGQPQHF
TRBJ2-1,TRBD1,TRBV29-1,.,TGCAGCGTTGAAGGACAGGGCTCCGTCAATGAGCAGTTCTTC,CSVEGQGSVNEQFF
TRBJ1-2,.,TRBV3-1,few,TGTGCCAGCAGCCAGGGCTACAGCGAGCGCTACACCTTC,CASSQGYSERYTF
TRBJ1-2,TRBD1,TRBV2,.,TGTGCCAGCGGATGGCGGGACAGCACATCCTTGTTGCATGGCTACACCTTC,CASGWRDSTSLLHGYTF
TRBJ2-1,TRBD2,TRBV5-1,.,TGCGCCAGCAGCTTATTAGCGGGGGGCCAAGGGAATGAGCAGTTCTTC,CASSLLAGGQGNEQFF
TRBJ2-5,TRBD2,TRBV9,.,TGTGCCAGCAGCGTAGCTTCTCTAGCGGGGGGCCTCGGAGAGACCCAGTACTTC,CASSVASLAGGLGETQYF
TRBJ2-1,TRBD2,TRBV4-2,few,TGTGCCAGCAGCCAGCGGGGGGGCCGTAATGAGCAGTTCTTC,CASSQRGGRNEQFF
TRBJ2-1,TRBD2,TRBV18,few,TGTGCCAGCTCACCGCCACGCGGACTAGCGGGATCCTACAATGAGCAGTTCTTC,CASSPPRGLAGSYNEQFF
TRBJ2-4,.,TRBV4-3,few,TGCGCCAGCAGCCAAGAGCCAGGGGCAAACATTCAGTACTTC,CASSQEPGANIQYF
TRBJ2-2,TRBD1,TRBV6-1,.,TGTGCCAGCAGTGAAGACAGGGGGCACACCGGGGAGCTGTTTTTT,CASSEDRGHTGELFF
TRBJ1-6,.,TRBV12-3/TRBV12-4,few,TGTGCCAGCAGCCCCGGGCCAGGGGATTCACCCCTCCACTTT,CASSPGPGDSPLHF
TRBJ2-2,.,TRBV7-3,.,TGTGCCAGCAGCTCCCTCGGGAACGGGGAGCTGTTTTTT,CASSSLGNGELFF
TRBJ2-2,TRBD2,TRBV7-2,.,TGTGCCAGCAGCCCCAGCGGGGGGACGAACACCGGGGAGCTGTTTTTT,CASSPSGGTNTGELFF
TRBJ1-1,.,TRBV7-2,few,TGTGCCAGCAGCTCGCCAGGCGGTTACACTGAAGCTTTCTTT,CASSSPGGYTEAFF
TRBJ2-5,TRBD1,TRBV29-1,.,TGCAGCGTTGAGGGGGGGATCCGGGACAGGGGGTCGGAGACCCAGTACTTC,CSVEGGIRDRGSETQYF
TRBJ2-2,.,TRBV5-1,many,TGCGCCAGCAGCTTGGCCGTTAGGGCCCCGGACACCGGGGAGCTGTTTTTT,CASSLAVRAPDTGELFF
TRBJ2-3,TRBD2,TRBV7-3,.,TGTGCCAGCAGCTTTCTAGCGGGAGTGGATACGCAGTATTTT,CASSFLAGVDTQYF
TRBJ2-5,TRBD1,TRBV7-6,few,TGTGCCAGCAGCGCCGCCACAGGGGACGGGACCCAGTACTTC,CASSAATGDGTQYF
TRBJ2-5,TRBD1,TRBV7-9,many,TGTGCCAGCAGCCCCAGGACAGGGAACCAAGAGACCCAGTACTTC,CASSPRTGNQETQYF
TRBJ2-1,TRBD2,TRBV20-1,.,TGCAGTGCCCAGACTAGCGGGGCTGCCTTTGCTGGCTCCTACAATGAGCAGTTCTTC,CSAQTSGAAFAGSYNEQFF
TRBJ2-7,TRBD2,TRBV4-3,.,TGCGCCAGCAGCCAGGGACTAGCGGGGACCCCCTCCTACGAGCAGTACTTC,CASSQGLAGTPSYEQYF
TRBJ2-5,.,TRBV5-1,.,TGCGCCAGCAGTTGGGGCAGGACCGGAGCTCAAGAGACCCAGTACTTC,CASSWGRTGAQETQYF
TRBJ1-1,.,TRBV12-3/TRBV12-4,.,TGTGCCAGCAGTTTCCCCAGGGTCCTAGGATACACTGAAGCTTTCTTT,CASSFPRVLGYTEAFF
TRBJ2-2,.,TRBV24-1,few,TGTGCCGTTCAGCCCAGGTCCACCGGGGAGCTGTTTTTT,CAVQPRSTGELFF
TRBJ1-5,TRBD1,TRBV12-3/TRBV12-4,.,TGTGCCAGCAGTCCCCGGCGACAGGGGGCGAATCAGCCCCAGCATTTT,CASSPRRQGANQPQHF
TRBJ2-1,TRBD2,TRBV15,many,TGTGCCACCAGCAGGACTAGCGGACCTTACAATGAGCAGTTCTTC,CATSRTSGPYNEQFF
TRBJ2-5,TRBD2,TRBV10-3,.,TGTGCCATCAGTGGGGGACTAGCCCATCTTACGGAGACCCAGTACTTC,CAISGGLAHLTETQYF
TRBJ2-3,TRBD2,TRBV5-1,.,TGCGCCAGCAGCTCCTCCGGGACTAGCGGGGGTACGCAGTATTTT,CASSSSGTSGGTQYF
TRBJ2-3,.,TRBV7-9,few,TGTGCCAGCAGCCGATGGGAGGCAGATACGCAGTATTTT,CASSRWEADTQYF
TRBJ2-3,TRBD2,TRBV7-8,many,TGTGCCAGCAGCTTAGCGCCGGGGGGAAGCACAGATACGCAGTATTTT,CASSLAPGGSTDTQYF
TRBJ1-2,.,TRBV2,.,TGTGCCAGCAGTCGGACGTTGACTAACTATGGCTACACCTTC,CASSRTLTNYGYTF
TRBJ1-2,.,TRBV7-2,many,TGTGCCAGCAGCCCCCCCGGGGGGACCCAAGGGGGCTACACCTTC,CASSPPGGTQGGYTF
TRBJ2-5,.,TRBV5-1,many,TGCGCCAGCAGCTTGTATGGGGGTCAAGAGACCCAGTACTTC,CASSLYGGQETQYF
TRBJ1-2,.,TRBV4-1,.,TGCGCCAGCAGCCAAGCAGGATCTGGGGGCTATGGCTACACCTTC,CASSQAGSGGYGYTF
TRBJ1-2,TRBD1,TRBV7-2,few,TGTGCCAGCAGATTCTACCAGGGGGAGGGCTATGGCTACACCTTC,CASRFYQGEGYGYTF
TRBJ2-5,.,TRBV5-1,.,TGCGCCAGCAGCTTTGACAAGGAGACCCAGTACTTC,CASSFDKETQYF
TRBJ2-4,.,TRBV2,many,TGTGCCATCAAAAACAACCTAGCCAAAAACATTCAGTACTTC,CAIKNNLAKNIQYF
TRBJ2-1,TRBD1,TRBV24-1,.,TGTGCCACCAGCGACAGGGGGCGTATCAATGAGCAGTTCTTC,CATSDRGRINEQFF
TRBJ2-5,.,TRBV28,.,TGTGCCAGCAGCCTCTTTTCACCTCAAGAGACCCAGTACTTC,CASSLFSPQETQYF
TRBJ1-1,TRBD1,TRBV11-1,few,TGTGCCAGCAGCCCAGGGACAGGCCACATGAACACTGAAGCTTTCTTT,CASSPGTGHMNTEAFF
TRBJ2-7,TRBD2,TRBV20-1,few,TGCAGTGCGAAGGGCGGGGGGACCTACGAGCAGTACTTC,CSAKGGGTYEQYF
TRBJ1-6,TRBD1,TRBV7-2,few,TGTGCCAGCAGCTTAGGGACAGGGGGCCCCCTCCACTTT,CASSLGTGGPLHF
TRBJ1-1,.,TRBV6-6,.,TGTGCCAGCAGTTATGGCCAGTCGGGCACTGAAGCTTTCTTT,CASSYGQSGTEAFF
TRBJ2-7,.,TRBV12-3/TRBV12-4,.,TGTGCCAGCAGTTTAGCTATGGGGCGCAGGGCTTACGAGCAGTACTTC,CASSLAMGRRAYEQYF
TRBJ1-5,.,TRBV12-3/TRBV12-4,many,TGTGCCAGCAGTTTTGGGGACGGAAATCAGCCCCAGCATTTT,CASSFGDGNQPQHF
TRBJ2-1,TRBD1,TRBV15,few,TGTGCCACCAGCAAAGGACAGGGGGCATACAATGAGCAGTTCTTC,CATSKGQGAYNEQFF
TRBJ2-5,.,TRBV4-3,.,TGCGCCAGCAGCCAAGATTTGAGCGACCAAGAGACCCAGTACTTC,CASSQDLSDQETQYF